This T cell receptor (beta chain) was retrieved from a study of T cells in Graves' hyperthyroidism and ophthalmopathy. Notes on the study in general: Most thyroid clonotypes with frequency above 0.001 were detected in blood.

Researchers took RNA transcripts and amplified the TCR beta CDR3 regions from them. The TCR CDR3 was amplified in a first-round RT-PCR using the HTBI primer set. TCRdb re-derived calls from the multiplex PCR reads in MiXCR, one entry per CDR3 protein. The sample records around 300,000 distinct CDR3 sequences, approximately 15% being singletons. This clonotype was detected a few times. Antigen unknown. The CDR3 spans 13 residues. Trimming took 6 bases from V and 5 from J, leaving 14 bases between them. The germline CDR1 and CDR2 sequences are MDHEN and SYDVKM. The V and J genes are TRBV28 and TRBJ2-7, with D possibly TRBD1 on 6 matching bases. The receptor comes from a woman aged 30 to 39 with Graves' hyperthyroidism. Material: blood. CDR3 sequence (DNA): TGTGCCAGCAGGAAACAGGGTACGGACGAGCAGTACTTC. Residues: CASRKQGTDEQYF.